This paragraph reports one T cell receptor beta chain. The data were taken from a study of OX40 agonist ivuxolimab in advanced cancers. Whole-study context: Patients achieving partial responses numbered three: one hepatocellular carcinoma case and two cutaneous melanoma cases.

V gave up 3 bases and J gave up 5 bases, with 11 bases separating them. The V gene's germline CDR1 is SNHLY and CDR2 FYNNEI. CDR3 length: 14 residues. Produced via immunoSEQ multiplex PCR; TCRdb's table is partial and in-frame only. Of roughly 80,000 clones listed, 90% to 95% are singletons. The chain has TRBV2 and TRBJ1-5, with a tentative D call TRBD1 (5 bases). The sample consisted of CD4+ or CD8+ T cells sorted from blood, taken in a trial of the OX40 agonist ivuxolimab. The TCR comes from an adult with an advanced solid tumor such as melanoma, head and neck, liver or kidney cancer. DNA for the CDR3: TGTGCCAGCAGTGATCAGGGCAGTTATCAGCCCCAGCATTTT. Protein product: CASSDQGSYQPQHF.